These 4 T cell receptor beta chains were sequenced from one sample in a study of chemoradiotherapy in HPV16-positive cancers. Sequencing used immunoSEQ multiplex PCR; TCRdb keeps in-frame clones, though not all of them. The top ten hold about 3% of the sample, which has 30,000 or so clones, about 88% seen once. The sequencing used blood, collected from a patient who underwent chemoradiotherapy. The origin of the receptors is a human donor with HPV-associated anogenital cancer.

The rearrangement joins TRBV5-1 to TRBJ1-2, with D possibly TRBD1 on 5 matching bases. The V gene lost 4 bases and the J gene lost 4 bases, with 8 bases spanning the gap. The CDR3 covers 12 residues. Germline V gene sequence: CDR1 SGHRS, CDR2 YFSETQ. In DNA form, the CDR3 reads TGCGCCAGCAGCCGGGACGGCTATGGCTACACCTTC. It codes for CASSRDGYGYTF.

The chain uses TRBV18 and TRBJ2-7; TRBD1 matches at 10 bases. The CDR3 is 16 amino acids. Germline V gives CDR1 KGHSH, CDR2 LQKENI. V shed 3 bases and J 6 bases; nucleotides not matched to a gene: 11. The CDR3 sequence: CASSPRLGQGIGEQYF. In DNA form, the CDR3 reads TGTGCCAGCTCACCCCGGCTGGGACAGGGGATTGGCGAGCAGTACTTC.

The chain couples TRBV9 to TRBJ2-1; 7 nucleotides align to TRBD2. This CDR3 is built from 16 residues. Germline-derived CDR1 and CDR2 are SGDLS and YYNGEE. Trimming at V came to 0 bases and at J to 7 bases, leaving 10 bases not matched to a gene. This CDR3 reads CASSVAIGRSGNEQFF. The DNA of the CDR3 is TGTGCCAGCAGCGTAGCAATCGGGAGGTCGGGGAATGAGCAGTTCTTC.

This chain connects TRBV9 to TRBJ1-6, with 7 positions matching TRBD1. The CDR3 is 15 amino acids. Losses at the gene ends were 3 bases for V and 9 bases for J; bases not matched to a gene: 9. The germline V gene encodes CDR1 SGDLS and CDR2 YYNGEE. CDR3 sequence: CASSEGHRGGSPLHF. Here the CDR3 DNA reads TGTGCCAGCAGCGAGGGGCACAGGGGAGGTTCACCCCTCCACTTT.